One TCR beta chain is described in this entry. The data originate from a study of blood T cell repertoires in COVID-19. Only in-frame clones appear in the TCRdb table, and some are missing; sequencing was by immunoSEQ multiplex PCR. The data contain about 250,000 clones, roughly 89% of them singletons. Trimming left V 3 bases short and J 0 bases short, with 10 bases between. The length of the CDR3 is 15 residues. From germline, CDR1 is SGHRS and CDR2 YFSETQ. This TCR derives from a man between 40 and 49 years old who had recovered from COVID-19. The specimen was PBMCs or T cells enriched from blood (not recorded which). The J gene is TRBJ2-1, the V gene TRBV5-1, with D perhaps matching TRBD1 (6 bases). DNA of the CDR3: TGCGCCAGCAGCTCGGACAGTAGCTCCTACAATGAGCAGTTCTTC. Protein: CASSSDSSSYNEQFF.